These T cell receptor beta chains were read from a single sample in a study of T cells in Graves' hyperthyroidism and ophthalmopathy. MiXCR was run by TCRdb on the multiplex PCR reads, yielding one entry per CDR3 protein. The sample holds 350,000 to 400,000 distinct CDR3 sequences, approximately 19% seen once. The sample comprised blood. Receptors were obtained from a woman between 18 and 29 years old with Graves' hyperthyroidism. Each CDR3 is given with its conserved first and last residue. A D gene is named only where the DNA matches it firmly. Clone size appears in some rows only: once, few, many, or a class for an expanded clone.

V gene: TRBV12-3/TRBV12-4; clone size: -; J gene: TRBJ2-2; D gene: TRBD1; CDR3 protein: CASSLHRGDTGELFF; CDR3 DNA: TGTGCCAGCAGCCTACACAGGGGGGACACCGGGGAGCTGTTTTTT
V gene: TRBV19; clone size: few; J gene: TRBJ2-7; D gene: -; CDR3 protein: CASPKHLQVYEQYF; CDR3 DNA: TGTGCCAGTCCAAAGCACCTACAAGTCTACGAGCAGTACTTC
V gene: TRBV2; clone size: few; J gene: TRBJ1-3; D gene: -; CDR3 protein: CASSDSGSGNTIYF; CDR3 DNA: TGTGCCAGCAGTGACTCAGGGTCGGGAAACACCATATATTTT
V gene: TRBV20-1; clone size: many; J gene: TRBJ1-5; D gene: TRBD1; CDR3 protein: CSASPGQLLPQHF; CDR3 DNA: TGCAGTGCTTCTCCGGGACAGCTGCTGCCCCAGCATTTT
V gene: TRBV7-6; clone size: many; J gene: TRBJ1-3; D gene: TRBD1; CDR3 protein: CASSPDRGPGNTIYF; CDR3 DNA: TGTGCCAGCAGCCCAGACAGGGGGCCTGGAAACACCATATATTTT
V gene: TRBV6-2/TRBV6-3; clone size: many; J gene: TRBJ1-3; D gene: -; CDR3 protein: CASSYRDSGNTIYF; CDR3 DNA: TGTGCCAGCAGTTACAGGGACTCTGGAAACACCATATATTTT
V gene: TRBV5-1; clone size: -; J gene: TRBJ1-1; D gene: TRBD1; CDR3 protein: CASSRETGVRTEAFF; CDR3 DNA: TGCGCCAGCAGCAGAGAAACAGGGGTAAGAACTGAAGCTTTCTTT
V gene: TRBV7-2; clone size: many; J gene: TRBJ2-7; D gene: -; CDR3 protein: CASSRGGSPHYEQYF; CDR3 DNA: TGTGCCAGCAGCCGTGGGGGGTCGCCCCACTACGAGCAGTACTTC
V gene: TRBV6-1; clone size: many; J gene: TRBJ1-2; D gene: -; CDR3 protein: CASSALGGYGYTF; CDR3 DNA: TGTGCCAGCAGTGCCCTGGGAGGGTACGGCTACACCTTC
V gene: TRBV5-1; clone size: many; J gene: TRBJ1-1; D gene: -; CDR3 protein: CASSLDGTLNTEAFF; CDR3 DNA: TGCGCCAGCAGCTTGGACGGGACTCTGAACACTGAAGCTTTCTTT
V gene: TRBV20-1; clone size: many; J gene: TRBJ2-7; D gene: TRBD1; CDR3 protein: CSALGQGPFYEQYF; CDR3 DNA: TGCAGTGCGCTTGGACAGGGGCCCTTCTACGAGCAGTACTTC
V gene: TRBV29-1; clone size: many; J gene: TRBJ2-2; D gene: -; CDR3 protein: CSVVGRWTGELFF; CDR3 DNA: TGCAGCGTTGTTGGGCGGTGGACCGGGGAGCTGTTTTTT
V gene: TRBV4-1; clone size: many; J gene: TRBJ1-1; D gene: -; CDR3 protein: CASSQAWGANTEAFF; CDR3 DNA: TGCGCCAGCAGCCAAGCCTGGGGGGCGAACACTGAAGCTTTCTTT
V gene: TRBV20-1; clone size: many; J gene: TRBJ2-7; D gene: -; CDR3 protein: CRRDQSYEQYF; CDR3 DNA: TGCAGGCGGGACCAATCCTACGAGCAGTACTTC
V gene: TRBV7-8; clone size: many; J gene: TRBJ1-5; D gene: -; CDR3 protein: CASSLGGATGNSNQPQHF; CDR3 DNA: TGTGCCAGCAGCTTAGGGGGTGCAACAGGGAATAGCAATCAGCCCCAGCATTTT
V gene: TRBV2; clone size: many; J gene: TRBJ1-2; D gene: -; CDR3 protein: CATGRPKDYGYTF; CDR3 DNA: TGTGCCACGGGACGTCCCAAGGATTATGGCTACACCTTC
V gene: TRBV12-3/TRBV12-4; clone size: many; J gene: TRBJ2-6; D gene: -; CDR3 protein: CASSPLVGGEGANVLTF; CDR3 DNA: TGTGCCAGCAGTCCCTTGGTTGGGGGAGAGGGGGCCAACGTCCTGACTTTC
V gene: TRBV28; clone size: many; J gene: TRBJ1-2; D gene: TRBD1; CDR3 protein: CASSLRDSLNGYTF; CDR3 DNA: TGTGCCAGCAGTTTAAGGGACAGTCTTAATGGCTACACCTTC
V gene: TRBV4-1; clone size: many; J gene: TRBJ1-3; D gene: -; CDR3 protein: CASSQDGHSGNTIYF; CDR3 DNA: TGCGCCAGCAGCCAGGACGGACACTCTGGAAACACCATATATTTT
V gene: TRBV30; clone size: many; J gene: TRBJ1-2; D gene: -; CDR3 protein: CAWSPDSLYGYTF; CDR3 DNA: TGTGCCTGGAGTCCCGACAGCCTCTATGGCTACACCTTC
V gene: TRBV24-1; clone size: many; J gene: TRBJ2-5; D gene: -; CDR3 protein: CATSGPGTPTRETQYF; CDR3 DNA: TGTGCCACCAGTGGTCCCGGGACCCCCACCAGGGAGACCCAGTACTTC
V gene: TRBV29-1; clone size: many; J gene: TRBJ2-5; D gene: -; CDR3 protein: CSVEGLLQETQYF; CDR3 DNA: TGCAGCGTTGAAGGCCTCCTCCAAGAGACCCAGTACTTC
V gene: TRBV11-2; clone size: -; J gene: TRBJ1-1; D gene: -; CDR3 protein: CASSLGVRARAFF; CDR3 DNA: TGTGCCAGCAGCTTAGGGGTGAGGGCTAGGGCTTTCTTT
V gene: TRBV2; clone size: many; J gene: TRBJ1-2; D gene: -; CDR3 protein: CASSEFGLNYGYTF; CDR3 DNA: TGTGCCAGCAGTGAGTTTGGCCTAAACTATGGCTACACCTTC
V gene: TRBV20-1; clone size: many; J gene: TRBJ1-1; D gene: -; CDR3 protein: CSARIDIYEAFF; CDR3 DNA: TGCAGTGCTAGAATCGACATCTATGAAGCTTTCTTT
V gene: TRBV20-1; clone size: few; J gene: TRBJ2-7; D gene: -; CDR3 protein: CSARVPQKQVSYEQYF; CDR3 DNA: TGCAGTGCTAGGGTACCGCAGAAGCAAGTCTCCTACGAGCAGTACTTC
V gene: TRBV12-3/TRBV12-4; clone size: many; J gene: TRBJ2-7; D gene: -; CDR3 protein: CASSEKIRSSYEQYF; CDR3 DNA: TGTGCCAGCAGTGAAAAGATCCGAAGCTCCTACGAGCAGTACTTC
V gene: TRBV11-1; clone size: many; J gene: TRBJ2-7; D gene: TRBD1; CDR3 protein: CASSPIRGQGTYEQYF; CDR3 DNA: TGTGCCAGCAGTCCTATTCGAGGACAGGGAACCTACGAGCAGTACTTC
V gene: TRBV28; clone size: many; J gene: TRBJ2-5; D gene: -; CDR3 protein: CASSPSWGPQETQYF; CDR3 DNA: TGTGCCAGCAGTCCTAGTTGGGGTCCCCAAGAGACCCAGTACTTC
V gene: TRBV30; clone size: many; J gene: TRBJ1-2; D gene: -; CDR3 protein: CAWSVGREAYGYTF; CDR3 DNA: TGTGCCTGGAGTGTAGGGCGGGAGGCTTATGGCTACACCTTC
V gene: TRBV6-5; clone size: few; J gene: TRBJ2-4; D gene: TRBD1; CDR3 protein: CASSFGTGDIQYF; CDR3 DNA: TGTGCCAGCAGTTTCGGGACAGGGGACATTCAGTACTTC
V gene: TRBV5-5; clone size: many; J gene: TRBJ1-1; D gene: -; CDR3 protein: CASSLRGGSTEAFF; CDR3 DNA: TGTGCCAGCAGCTTGCGCGGGGGCAGCACTGAAGCTTTCTTT
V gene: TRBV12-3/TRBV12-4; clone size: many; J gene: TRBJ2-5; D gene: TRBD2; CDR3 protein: CAIREVAGGETQYF; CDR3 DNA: TGTGCCATCCGAGAAGTGGCGGGGGGAGAGACCCAGTACTTC
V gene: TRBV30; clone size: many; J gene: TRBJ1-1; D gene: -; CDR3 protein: CAWSVNSDTEAFF; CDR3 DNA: TGTGCCTGGAGTGTAAACTCGGACACTGAAGCTTTCTTT
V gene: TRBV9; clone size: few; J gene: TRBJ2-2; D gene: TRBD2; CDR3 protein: CASSTGLGTSGWNTGELFF; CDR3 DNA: TGTGCCAGCAGCACTGGGTTGGGGACTAGCGGATGGAACACCGGGGAGCTGTTTTTT
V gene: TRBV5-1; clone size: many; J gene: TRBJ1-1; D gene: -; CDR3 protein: CASSLAGVASTEAFF; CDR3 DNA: TGCGCCAGCAGCTTGGCAGGGGTGGCGAGCACTGAAGCTTTCTTT
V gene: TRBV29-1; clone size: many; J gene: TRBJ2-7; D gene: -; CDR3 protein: CSGGDTYEQYF; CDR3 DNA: TGCAGCGGGGGGGACACCTACGAGCAGTACTTC
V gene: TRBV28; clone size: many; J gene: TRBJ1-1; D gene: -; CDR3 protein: CASSLRGDYTEAFF; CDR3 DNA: TGTGCCAGCAGTTTACGGGGCGACTACACTGAAGCTTTCTTT
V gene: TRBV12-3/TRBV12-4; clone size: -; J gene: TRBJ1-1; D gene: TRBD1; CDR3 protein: CASSLRQGQIMNTEAFF; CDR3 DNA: TGTGCCAGCAGTCTTCGCCAGGGACAGATCATGAACACTGAAGCTTTCTTT
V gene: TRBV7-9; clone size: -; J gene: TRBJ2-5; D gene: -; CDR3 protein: CASSLFFLQETQYF; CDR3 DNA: TGTGCCAGCAGCTTATTCTTCCTTCAAGAGACCCAGTACTTC
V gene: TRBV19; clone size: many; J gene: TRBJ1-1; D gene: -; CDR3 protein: CASSIVKGDTEAFF; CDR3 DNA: TGTGCCAGTAGTATCGTGAAGGGGGACACTGAAGCTTTCTTT
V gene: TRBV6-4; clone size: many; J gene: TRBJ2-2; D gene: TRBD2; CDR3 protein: CASSDSGTSGENTGELFF; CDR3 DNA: TGTGCCAGCAGTGACTCGGGGACTAGCGGGGAAAACACCGGGGAGCTGTTTTTT
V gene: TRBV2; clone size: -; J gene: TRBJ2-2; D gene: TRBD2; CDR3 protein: CASSTLRLAGDTGELFF; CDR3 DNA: TGTGCCAGCAGTACCCTCCGGCTAGCGGGGGACACCGGGGAGCTGTTTTTT
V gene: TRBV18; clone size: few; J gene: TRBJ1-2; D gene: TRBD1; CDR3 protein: CASSPPDRGYGYTF; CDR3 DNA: TGTGCCAGCTCACCACCGGACAGGGGCTATGGCTACACCTTC
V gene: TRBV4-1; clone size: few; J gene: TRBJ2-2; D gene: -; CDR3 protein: CASSQEPSGALTGELFF; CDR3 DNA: TGCGCCAGCAGCCAAGAACCCAGCGGAGCTCTCACCGGGGAGCTGTTTTTT
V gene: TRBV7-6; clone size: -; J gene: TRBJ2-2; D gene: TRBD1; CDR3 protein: CASSRQTGTGDSGELFF; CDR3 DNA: TGTGCCAGCAGCCGTCAAACCGGGACAGGGGATTCCGGGGAGCTGTTTTTT
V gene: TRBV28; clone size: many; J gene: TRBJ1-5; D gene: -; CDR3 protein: CASSRTLSNQPQHF; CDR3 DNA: TGTGCCAGCAGTCGGACACTTAGCAATCAGCCCCAGCATTTT
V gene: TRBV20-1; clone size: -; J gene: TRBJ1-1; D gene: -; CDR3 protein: CSARGAWDTEAFF; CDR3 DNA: TGCAGTGCTAGGGGGGCATGGGACACTGAAGCTTTCTTT
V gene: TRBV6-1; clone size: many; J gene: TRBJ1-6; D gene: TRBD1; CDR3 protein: CASSETGTRDSPLHF; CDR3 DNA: TGTGCCAGCAGTGAGACAGGGACTCGGGATTCACCCCTCCACTTT
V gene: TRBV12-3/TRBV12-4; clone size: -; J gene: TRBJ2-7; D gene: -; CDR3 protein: CASRGVAPEQYF; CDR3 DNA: TGTGCCAGCAGAGGTGTGGCCCCCGAGCAGTACTTC
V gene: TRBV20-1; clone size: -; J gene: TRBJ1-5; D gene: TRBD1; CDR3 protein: CSAREIQGARNQPQHF; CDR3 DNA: TGCAGTGCTAGAGAAATTCAGGGGGCCCGCAATCAGCCCCAGCATTTT
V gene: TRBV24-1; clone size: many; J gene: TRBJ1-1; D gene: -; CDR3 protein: CATRPFKALWGPPRRDTEAFF; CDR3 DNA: TGTGCCACCCGTCCTTTTAAAGCGTTGTGGGGACCACCTAGAAGGGACACTGAAGCTTTCTTT
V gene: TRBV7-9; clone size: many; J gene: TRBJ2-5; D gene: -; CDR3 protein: CASSTRRDFQETQYF; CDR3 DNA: TGTGCCAGCAGCACCCGCCGGGACTTCCAAGAGACCCAGTACTTC